Listed below are T cell receptor beta chains from one sample, sequenced in a study of T cell responses to AZD1222 COVID-19 vaccine. The table came from immunoSEQ multiplex PCR; TCRdb's copy has only in-frame clones and leaves some out. The data show over 150,000 clones, roughly 92% seen once. The sample was peripheral blood, taken 28 days after the second AZD1222 dose. Source of these receptors: an adult who received the AZD1222 COVID-19 vaccine. Both conserved end residues are part of each CDR3. D genes are given only for firm matches. Clone size is not always given. Where it is, it says once, few, many or a class for expanded clones.

d_call	v_call	j_call	clone_size	cdr3_aa	cdr3_nt
TRBD1	TRBV7-6	TRBJ1-2	.	CASSSEQGRRGGVGYTF	TGTGCCAGCAGCTCCGAACAGGGGCGCCGTGGGGGGGTAGGCTACACCTTC
TRBD1	TRBV6-6	TRBJ1-2	.	CASSPPRTGANYGYTF	TGTGCCAGCAGTCCGCCTCGGACAGGCGCGAACTATGGCTACACCTTC
.	TRBV11-2	TRBJ2-5	.	CASSLVFGPQETQYF	TGTGCCAGCAGCTTAGTATTCGGGCCCCAAGAGACCCAGTACTTC
.	TRBV11-2	TRBJ1-3	.	CASSLGGNTIYF	TGTGCCAGCAGCTTAGGCGGAAACACCATATATTTT
TRBD1	TRBV5-1	TRBJ2-5	.	CASSLDPGQVRRETQYF	TGCGCCAGCAGCTTGGACCCGGGACAGGTTAGGAGAGAGACCCAGTACTTC
TRBD2	TRBV19	TRBJ2-1	.	CASTLSYTSGGPGEFF	TGTGCCAGTACCCTGTCATATACTAGCGGGGGCCCGGGGGAGTTCTTC
.	TRBV5-1	TRBJ1-2	.	CASSLGGPNYGYTF	TGCGCCAGCAGCTTGGGGGGCCCCAACTATGGCTACACCTTC
.	TRBV19	TRBJ1-6	.	CASSILGTSPLHF	TGTGCCAGTAGTATATTGGGCACTTCACCCCTCCACTTT
.	TRBV24-1	TRBJ1-2	.	CATSGGVYGYTF	TGTGCCACCAGTGGCGGAGTCTATGGCTACACCTTC
TRBD2	TRBV7-3	TRBJ2-2	few	CASSSLSGRDTGELFF	TGTGCCAGCTCATCTCTCAGCGGGAGGGACACCGGGGAGCTGTTTTTT
TRBD2	TRBV7-2	TRBJ2-7	.	CASSLGRTGGRAYEQYF	TGTGCCAGCAGCTTAGGACGAACTGGCGGGAGGGCCTACGAGCAGTACTTC
TRBD2	TRBV27	TRBJ2-1	once	CASSVTGTSNEQFF	TGTGCCAGCAGTGTAACCGGGACTAGTAATGAGCAGTTCTTC
TRBD1	TRBV6-1	TRBJ2-2	.	CASSGPPTGITGELFF	TGTGCCAGCAGTGGTCCTCCGACAGGGATCACCGGGGAGCTGTTTTTT
.	TRBV30	TRBJ1-1	.	CAWSVELNTEAFF	TGTGCCTGGAGTGTAGAGCTTAACACTGAAGCTTTCTTT
TRBD1	TRBV30	TRBJ1-3	.	CAWSVTGGTIYF	TGTGCCTGGAGTGTAACAGGGGGCACCATATATTTT
.	TRBV7-3	TRBJ2-5	once	CASSLSGSGETQYF	TGTGCCAGCAGCTTAAGTGGGTCGGGGGAGACCCAGTACTTC
.	TRBV7-2	TRBJ2-4	.	CASSLGQLLAKNIQYF	TGTGCCAGCAGCTTAGGACAGCTACTAGCCAAAAACATTCAGTACTTC
.	TRBV6-5	TRBJ1-1	.	CASSYSNEAFF	TGTGCCAGCAGTTACTCGAATGAGGCTTTCTTT
.	TRBV20-1	TRBJ1-5	.	CSASSGRNQPQHF	TGCAGTGCTAGTAGTGGGCGCAATCAGCCCCAGCATTTT
.	TRBV6-5	TRBJ1-2	.	CASSYSKIQGNYGYTF	TGTGCCAGCAGTTACTCGAAAATACAGGGTAACTATGGCTACACCTTC
.	TRBV7-9	TRBJ2-7	.	CASSFSGSEQYF	TGTGCCAGCAGCTTTTCAGGGAGCGAGCAGTACTTC
.	TRBV6-1	TRBJ2-1	once	CASSERWGRSYNEQFF	TGTGCCAGCAGTGAACGGTGGGGGCGCAGCTACAATGAGCAGTTCTTC
.	TRBV7-8	TRBJ2-2	.	CASTKTGANTGELFF	TGTGCCAGCACCAAGACAGGAGCGAACACCGGGGAGCTGTTTTTT
.	TRBV28	TRBJ1-2	.	CASSLTGKGYTF	TGTGCCAGCAGTCTAACAGGGAAAGGCTACACCTTC
TRBD2	TRBV28	TRBJ2-7	.	CASSGESGTHEQYF	TGTGCCAGCAGTGGGGAGAGCGGGACTCACGAGCAGTACTTC
TRBD1	TRBV28	TRBJ1-2	.	CASSSTGSQYGYTF	TGTGCCAGCAGTTCGACAGGGAGTCAATATGGCTACACCTTC
TRBD1	TRBV2	TRBJ1-6	.	CASSEIGGPSSPLHF	TGTGCCAGCAGTGAAATAGGGGGCCCCAGTTCACCCCTCCACTTT
.	TRBV4-1	TRBJ1-2	.	CAGELGYTF	TGCGCAGGGGAACTTGGCTACACCTTC
TRBD1	TRBV12-5	TRBJ1-5	.	CASGLPGQPNQPQHF	TGTGCTAGTGGTTTGCCGGGACAGCCCAATCAGCCCCAGCATTTT
.	TRBV30	TRBJ1-3	few	CAWTSAGVRGNTIYF	TGTGCCTGGACATCCGCAGGGGTACGTGGAAACACCATATATTTT
.	TRBV18	TRBJ1-2	.	CASSRTAGGYTF	TGTGCCAGCTCGAGGACAGCCGGGGGCTACACCTTC
.	TRBV28	TRBJ1-4	.	CASRKGGSEKLFF	TGTGCCAGCAGGAAGGGCGGTAGTGAAAAACTGTTTTTT
.	TRBV6-2/TRBV6-3	TRBJ2-7	.	CASSYSNSYEQYF	TGTGCCAGCAGTTACTCCAACTCCTACGAGCAGTACTTC
.	TRBV18	TRBJ2-2	.	CASSPIVSAGELFF	TGTGCCAGCTCACCAATTGTTTCTGCCGGGGAGCTGTTTTTT
TRBD2	TRBV11-3	TRBJ2-3	once	CASSTRTSGSTDTQYF	TGTGCCAGCAGCACCCGGACTAGCGGCAGCACAGATACGCAGTATTTT
TRBD2	TRBV5-1	TRBJ2-1	.	CASSLALSSGTNNEQFF	TGCGCCAGCAGCTTGGCTCTGAGTAGCGGGACTAATAATGAGCAGTTCTTC
.	TRBV15	TRBJ1-4	.	CATKIRDGEKLFF	TGTGCCACAAAGATTCGGGATGGAGAAAAACTGTTTTTT
.	TRBV2	TRBJ1-5	.	CASSRVNQPQHF	TGTGCCAGCTCCAGAGTCAATCAGCCCCAGCATTTT
.	TRBV6-6	TRBJ1-6	.	CASSYSKTLHF	TGTGCCAGCAGTTACTCGAAAACCCTCCACTTT
TRBD1	TRBV24-1	TRBJ1-2	.	CATSGASQGGNYGYTF	TGTGCCACCAGTGGTGCCTCACAGGGGGGTAACTATGGCTACACCTTC
.	TRBV5-6	TRBJ1-3	.	CASSLGEVFGGNTIYF	TGTGCCAGCAGCTTGGGAGAGGTTTTTGGTGGAAACACCATATATTTT
.	TRBV29-1	TRBJ2-7	.	CSVEAESYEQYF	TGCAGCGTTGAGGCGGAGTCCTACGAGCAGTACTTC
TRBD2	TRBV4-3	TRBJ2-3	.	CASSQDWLAGGPSPDTQYF	TGCGCCAGCAGCCAAGATTGGCTAGCGGGAGGGCCCTCCCCAGATACGCAGTATTTT
.	TRBV2	TRBJ2-1	.	CASSEGGVGYNEQFF	TGTGCCAGCAGTGAAGGAGGGGTTGGGTACAATGAGCAGTTCTTC
TRBD1	TRBV7-3	TRBJ1-1	once	CASSFKGAVTEAFF	TGTGCCAGCAGCTTCAAGGGGGCAGTGACTGAAGCTTTCTTT
TRBD1	TRBV5-1	TRBJ1-2	.	CASSLPPGQGGYTF	TGCGCCAGCAGCTTACCCCCGGGACAGGGTGGCTACACCTTC
.	TRBV18	TRBJ1-1	once	CASSPKDTEAFF	TGTGCCAGCTCACCAAAGGACACTGAAGCTTTCTTT
.	TRBV28	TRBJ1-5	.	CASSPRSGIQPQHF	TGTGCCAGCAGTCCCCGATCTGGCATTCAGCCCCAGCATTTT
TRBD2	TRBV5-4	TRBJ2-1	.	CASIKAGETYNEQFF	TGTGCCAGCATAAAAGCGGGAGAAACCTACAATGAGCAGTTCTTC
.	TRBV6-5	TRBJ2-7	.	CASDTHSYEQYF	TGTGCCAGTGACACCCATTCCTACGAGCAGTACTTC
.	TRBV28	TRBJ1-5	.	CASSLGGGDSNQPQHF	TGTGCCAGCAGTTTAGGAGGAGGGGATAGCAATCAGCCCCAGCATTTT
.	TRBV7-9	TRBJ1-1	.	CASSLLPMNTEAFF	TGTGCCAGCAGCTTATTGCCCATGAACACTGAAGCTTTCTTT
TRBD2	TRBV19	TRBJ2-7	.	CASKFAGAYEQYF	TGTGCCTCCAAATTTGCGGGGGCCTACGAGCAGTACTTC